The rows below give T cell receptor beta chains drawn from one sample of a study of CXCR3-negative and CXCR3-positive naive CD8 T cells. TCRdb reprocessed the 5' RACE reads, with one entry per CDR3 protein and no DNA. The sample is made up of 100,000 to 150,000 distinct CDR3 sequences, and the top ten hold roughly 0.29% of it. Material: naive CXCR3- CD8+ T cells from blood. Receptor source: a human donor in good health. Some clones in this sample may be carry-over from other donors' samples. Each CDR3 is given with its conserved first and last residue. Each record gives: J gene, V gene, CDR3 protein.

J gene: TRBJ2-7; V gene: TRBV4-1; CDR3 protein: CASSPGFGNEQYF
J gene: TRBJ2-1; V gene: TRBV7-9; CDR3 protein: CASSLGEGESYNEQFF
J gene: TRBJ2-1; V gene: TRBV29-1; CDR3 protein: CSVGQGPYNEQFF
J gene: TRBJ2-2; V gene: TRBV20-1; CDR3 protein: CSALVPGELFF
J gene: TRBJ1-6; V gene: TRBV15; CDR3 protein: CATSRVHSSYNSPLHF
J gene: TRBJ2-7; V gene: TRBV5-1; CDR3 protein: CASSLGASGTGDEQYF
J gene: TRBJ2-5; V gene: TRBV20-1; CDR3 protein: CSARPVIMAGGPGETQYF
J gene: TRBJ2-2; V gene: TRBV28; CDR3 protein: CASSSNRGPGELFF
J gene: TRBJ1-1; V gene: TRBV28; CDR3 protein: CASTRTENTEAFF
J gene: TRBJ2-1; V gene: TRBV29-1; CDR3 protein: CSVEHGTSGGSYNEQFF
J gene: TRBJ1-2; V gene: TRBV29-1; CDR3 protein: CSVEDQGGNGYTF
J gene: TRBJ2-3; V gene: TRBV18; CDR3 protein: CASSLPPGQGTDTQYF
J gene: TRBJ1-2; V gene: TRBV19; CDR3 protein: CASSIDPAAVDGYTF
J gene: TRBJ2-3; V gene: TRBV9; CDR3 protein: CASSEVTSGGTDTQYF
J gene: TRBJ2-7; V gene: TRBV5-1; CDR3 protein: CASSLEGFPSYEQYF
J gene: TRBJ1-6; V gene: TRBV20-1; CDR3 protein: CSARGRGESSPLHF
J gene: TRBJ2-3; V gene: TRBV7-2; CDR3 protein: CASSILADRLADTQYF
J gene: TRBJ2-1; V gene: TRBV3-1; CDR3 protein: CASSQVGWTNEQFF
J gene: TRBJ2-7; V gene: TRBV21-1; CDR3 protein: CASSKRESWSYEQYF
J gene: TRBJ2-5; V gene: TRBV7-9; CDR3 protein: CASSLMDIQETQYF
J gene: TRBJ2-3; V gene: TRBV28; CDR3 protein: CASSLFPSARTDTQYF
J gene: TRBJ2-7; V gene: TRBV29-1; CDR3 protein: CSVEWTGNGVEQYF
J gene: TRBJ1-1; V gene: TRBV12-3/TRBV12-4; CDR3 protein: CASSPAGFTEAFF
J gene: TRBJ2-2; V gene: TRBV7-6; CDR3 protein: CASSPHPAETVTGELFF
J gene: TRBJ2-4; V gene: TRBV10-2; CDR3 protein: CASSEEVGGSGDIQYF
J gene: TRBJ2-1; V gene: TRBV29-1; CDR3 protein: CSVPPLGSYNEQFF
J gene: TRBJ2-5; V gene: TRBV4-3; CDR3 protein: CASSQDLTGSQETQYF
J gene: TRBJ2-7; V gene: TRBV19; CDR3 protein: CASSGRDRGDEPYF
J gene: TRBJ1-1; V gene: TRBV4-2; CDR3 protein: CASSQVPGGGVEAFF
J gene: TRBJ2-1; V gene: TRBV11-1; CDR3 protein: CASSLVPVDEQLF
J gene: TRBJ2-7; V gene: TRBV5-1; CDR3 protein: CASSLALGTNAYEQYF
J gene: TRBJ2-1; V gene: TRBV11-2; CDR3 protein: CASSPSRDSSYNEQFF
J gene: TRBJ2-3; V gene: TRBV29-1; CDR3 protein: CSPAQLGGEQYF
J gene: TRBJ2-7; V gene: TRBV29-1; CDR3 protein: CSVLAGQIFYEQYF
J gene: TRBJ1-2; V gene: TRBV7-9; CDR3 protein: CASASLDSEGYTF
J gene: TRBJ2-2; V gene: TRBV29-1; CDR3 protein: CSAIGVKNTGELFF
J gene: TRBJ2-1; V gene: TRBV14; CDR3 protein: CASSQDRGGGEQFF
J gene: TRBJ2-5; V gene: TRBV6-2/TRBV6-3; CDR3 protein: CASSSTGLAGAQETQYF
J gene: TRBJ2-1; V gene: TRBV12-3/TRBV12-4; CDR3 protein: CASSPAGGSDEQFF
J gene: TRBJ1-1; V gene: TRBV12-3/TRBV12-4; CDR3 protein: CASTLGPRKGWENTEAFF
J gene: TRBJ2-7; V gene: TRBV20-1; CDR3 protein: CSANGVSYEQYF
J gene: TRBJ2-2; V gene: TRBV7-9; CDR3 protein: CASSSGQGMANTGELFF
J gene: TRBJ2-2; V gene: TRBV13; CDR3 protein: CASSLAVLGRGANTGELFF
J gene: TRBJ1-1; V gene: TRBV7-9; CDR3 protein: CASSASTGVHTEAFF
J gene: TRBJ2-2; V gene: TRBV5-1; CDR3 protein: CASSLTSSAGELFF
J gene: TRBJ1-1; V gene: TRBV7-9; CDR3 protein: CASSLSVGAVTEAFF
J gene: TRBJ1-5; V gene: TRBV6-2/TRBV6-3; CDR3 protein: CASSYPGQRFSNSNQPQHF
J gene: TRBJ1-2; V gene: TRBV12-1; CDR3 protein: CAPRTRTGSEGDGYTF
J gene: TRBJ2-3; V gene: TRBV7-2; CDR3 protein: CASSLLAGGPDTQYF
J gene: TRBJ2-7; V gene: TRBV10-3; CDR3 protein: CARLPGLAEDYEQYF
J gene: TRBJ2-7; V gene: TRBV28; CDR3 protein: CASRSTGLITYEQYF
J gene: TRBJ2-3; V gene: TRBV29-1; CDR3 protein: CSVGKTRLQNTQYF
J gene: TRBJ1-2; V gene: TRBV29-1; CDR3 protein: CSVEAYAKGRDYGYTF
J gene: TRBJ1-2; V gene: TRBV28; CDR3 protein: CASSVRSSGPVYGYTF
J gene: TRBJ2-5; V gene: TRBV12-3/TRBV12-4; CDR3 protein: CASSKLDRAETQYF
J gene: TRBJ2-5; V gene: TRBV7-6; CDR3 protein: CASSLTTRDGQETQYF
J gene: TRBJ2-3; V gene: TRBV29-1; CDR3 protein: CSVEGILGRHTDTQYF